This T cell receptor beta chain was obtained from a study of T-cell memory formation after mild COVID-19. This clonotype was seen only a few times. What it binds is unknown. From 5'RACE with constant-segment primers came TCR alpha and TCR beta cDNA libraries that carried sample barcodes and UMIs. TCRdb analysed the 5' RACE reads with MiXCR anew, one entry per CDR3 protein. The data show 200,000 to 250,000 distinct CDR3 sequences, over 8.5% seen once. Study-level findings and limits: Detection of some responders pre-infection suggested pre-existing cross-reactive memory T cells participated. Clones contracting across day 15 to 85 had a balanced CD4/CD8 profile; later expanding clones leaned CD4+. Day 37-peaking second-wave clones had unconfirmed SARS-CoV-2 specificity.

The germline V and J ends were trimmed by 1 base and 7 bases, with 13 bases remaining between them. Germline V lookup: CDR1 SGHDN, CDR2 FVKESK. There are 14 residues in the CDR3. This TCR came from a young man who had mild COVID-19 (a few samples of this study predate the infection). Cell type and time point are not known. The chain uses TRBV14 and TRBJ1-2; tentative D call: TRBD1 (5 bases). Material for sequencing was PBMCs or a T cell subset sorted from them (not recorded which). CDR3: CASSQVGGVRGYTF. The CDR3 DNA sequence: TGTGCCAGCAGCCAAGTTGGAGGGGTTCGTGGCTACACCTTC.